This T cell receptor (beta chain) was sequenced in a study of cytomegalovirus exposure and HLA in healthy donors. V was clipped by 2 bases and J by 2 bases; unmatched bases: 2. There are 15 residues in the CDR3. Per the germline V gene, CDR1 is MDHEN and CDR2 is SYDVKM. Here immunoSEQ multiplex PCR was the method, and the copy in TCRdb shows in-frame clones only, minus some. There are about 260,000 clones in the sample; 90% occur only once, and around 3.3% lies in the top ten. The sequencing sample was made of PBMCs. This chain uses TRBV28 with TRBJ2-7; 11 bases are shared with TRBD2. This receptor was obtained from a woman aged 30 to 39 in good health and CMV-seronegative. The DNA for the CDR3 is TGTGCCAGCAGTTTAGCTAGCGGGGGGCCCTACGAGCAGTACTTC. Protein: CASSLASGGPYEQYF.